The 24 T cell receptor beta chains presented below share a single source sample, sequenced in a study of cytomegalovirus exposure and HLA in healthy donors. The PCR used 60 Vbeta and 13 Jbeta primers. Assay used: immunoSEQ multiplex PCR; TCRdb lists only in-frame clones, some missing. This table has fewer than 110,000 clones, under 85% appearing once. Sequenced sample: PBMCs. These receptors came from a male donor in good health and CMV-seronegative.

This chain joins TRBV27 and TRBJ2-7; 8 bases fit TRBD2. Germline CDR1 MNHEY, CDR2 SMNVEV (reference sequence). J was trimmed by 5 bases and V by 2 bases; bases with no gene match: 5. The CDR3 consists of 14 residues. This chain's CDR3 is CASSLTGGANEQYF. The CDR3 region has the DNA TGTGCCAGCAGTTTAACGGGAGGGGCAAACGAGCAGTACTTC.

The CDR3 DNA sequence: TGTGCCTGGAGTGTACCCCAGGGGAAGCAGTCCGAGCAGTACTTC. Amino acid sequence: CAWSVPQGKQSEQYF. V usage is TRBV30 and J usage is TRBJ2-7, with D perhaps matching TRBD1 (6 bases). Per the germline V gene, CDR1 is GTSNPN and CDR2 is SVGIG (reference sequence). The CDR3 is made up of 15 amino acids. V lost 0 bases, J lost 6 bases, and 18 bases lay in between.

The chain carries TRBV29-1 and TRBJ2-1, with D possibly matching TRBD1 (5 bases). CDR3 size: 15 residues. The germline V gene encodes CDR1 SQVTM and CDR2 ANQGSEA. V lost 6 bases to trimming and J lost 3 bases, with 18 bases between them. Here the CDR3 reads CSVLGRDRSYNEQFF. The CDR3 DNA follows: TGCAGCGTCTTGGGGCGCGACAGAAGCTACAATGAGCAGTTCTTC.

This clone was detected only a few times. The CDR3 DNA reads TGTGCCAGCAGCCAAGACTTAGCGGAAGCCTACGAGCAGTACTTC. Translating it yields CASSQDLAEAYEQYF. The V and J genes are TRBV4-2 and TRBJ2-7; the D gene is possibly TRBD2 (6 bases). Trimming removed 0 bases at V and 2 bases at J, with 11 bases between. The CDR3 covers 15 residues. The V gene's germline CDR1 is LGHNA and CDR2 YNFKEQ.

This sequence joins TRBV5-1 and TRBJ1-3; D not certain. Germline V gives CDR1 SGHRS, CDR2 YFSETQ. This CDR3 is built from 15 residues. The V and J ends lost 0 bases and 0 bases respectively, with 7 bases between them. CDR3 sequence reads: CASSLELSSGNTIYF. CDR3 DNA: TGCGCCAGCAGCTTGGAACTGTCCTCTGGAAACACCATATATTTT.

This rearrangement joins TRBV27 to TRBJ1-2, with D maybe TRBD1 (6 bases). Germline loops: CDR1 MNHEY, CDR2 SMNVEV (reference sequence). The CDR3 is 14 residues long. V shed 6 bases and J shed 8 bases, with 19 bases lying between them. The CDR3 spells CASSRREQGLGYTF. CDR3 DNA: TGTGCCAGCAGCCGACGGGAACAGGGATTGGGCTACACCTTC.

This chain links TRBV6-1 with TRBJ2-7; 8 bases align to TRBD2. The CDR3 covers 15 residues. Germline V gene data show CDR1 as MNHNS and CDR2 as SASEGT. V gave up 10 bases and J gave up 1 base; unmatched junction bases: 12. CDR3 amino acids: CATRGVAGLSYEQYF. CDR3 coding DNA: TGTGCCACCCGGGGGGTAGCGGGGTTATCCTACGAGCAGTACTTC.

The chain carries TRBV23-1 and TRBJ1-5, with D maybe TRBD1 (5 bases). TRBV23-1 is identified as an open reading frame with a role that is uncertain. This CDR3 spans 14 amino acids. V lost 3 bases, J lost 0 bases, and 6 bases lay in between. The CDR3 bases are TGCGCCAGCAGTCACAGGGTTAGCAATCAGCCCCAGCATTTT. As protein: CASSHRVSNQPQHF.

The V call is TRBV5-4, the J call TRBJ2-1, with 7 nucleotides matching TRBD2. The CDR3 sequence is 14 residues long. V was pared by 0 bases and J by 6 bases, with 3 bases of the junction left unmatched. CDR1 and CDR2 from the germline V gene are SGHNT and YYREEE (reference sequence). The CDR3 DNA reads as TGTGCCAGCAGCTTGGTACCGGGGGGCAATGAGCAGTTCTTC. This translates into CASSLVPGGNEQFF.

With regard to this clone: Sequence at one end of the junction differs from germline and may be a read error. The CDR3 loop is CAGSLMTQIGTEAFF. CDR3 coding DNA: TGTGCCGGCAGCTTAATGACACAGATAGGCACTGAAGCTTTCTTT. The chain carries TRBV7-3 and TRBJ1-1; D not certain. This CDR3 contains 15 residues. Germline loops: CDR1 SGHTA, CDR2 FQGTGA.

A few counts support this clone. The chain links TRBV28 to TRBJ2-7, with no clear D. The CDR3 loop spans 11 amino acids. Trimming stripped 2 bases from V and 7 bases from J, with 6 bases between. From germline, CDR1 is MDHEN and CDR2 SYDVKM. CDR3 nucleotides: TGTGCCAGCAGTTTACTAGAAGAGCAGTACTTC. It yields the protein CASSLLEEQYF.

The CDR3 DNA reads as TGTGCCTGGAGTGAGCAGGGAAATCAGCCCCAGCATTTT. Translating gives CAWSEQGNQPQHF. The chain carries TRBV30 and TRBJ1-5; possibly TRBD1 for D (5 bases). CDR3 length: 13 residues. Germline CDR1 GTSNPN, CDR2 SVGIG (reference sequence). V dropped 1 base and J dropped 4 bases, with 8 bases sitting between them.

The rearrangement links TRBV2 to TRBJ1-1; a possible D gene is TRBD1 (5 bases). There are 14 residues in the CDR3. Germline V CDR1 and CDR2: SNHLY, FYNNEI. Trimming cost V 5 bases and J 10 bases, with 20 bases left between them. In DNA form, the CDR3 reads TGTGCCAGCAGTCCCCAAGTCCCGGGGGGTGCAGCTTTCTTT. Protein product: CASSPQVPGGAAFF.

This clone appeared once. This chain uses TRBV5-5 with TRBJ1-1; D unresolved. The CDR3 runs to 16 residues. CDR1 SGHKS and CDR2 YYEKEE come from the germline V gene (reference sequence). The V and J ends lost 2 bases and 1 base respectively, with 15 bases between them. CDR3 nucleotides: TGTGCCAGCAGCTTTTTAGCACCGGAGAGGAACACTGAAGCTTTCTTT. Protein product: CASSFLAPERNTEAFF.

The genes are TRBV7-9 and TRBJ2-2; 8 bases line up with TRBD2. CDR3 size: 16 residues. The germline V gene encodes CDR1 SEHNR and CDR2 FQNEAQ (reference sequence). With V trimmed by 4 bases and J by 4 bases, 8 bases remained unmatched. The chain's CDR3 is CASSSQAGVATGELFF. The CDR3 coding sequence is TGTGCCAGCAGCTCCCAAGCGGGAGTGGCCACCGGGGAGCTGTTTTTT.

The chain links TRBV29-1 to TRBJ2-7; TRBD1 might be the D (5 bases). The V gene lost 3 bases and the J gene lost 5 bases, with 11 bases spanning the gap. The CDR3 has 12 residues. The germline gives CDR1 SQVTM, CDR2 ANQGSEA. CDR3: CSVEIKGNEQYF. The CDR3 DNA sequence: TGCAGCGTTGAGATAAAGGGGAACGAGCAGTACTTC.

The CDR3 loop reads CASSQDAGARPGANVLTF. CDR3 bases: TGTGCCAGCAGCCAAGACGCAGGGGCTCGCCCTGGGGCCAACGTCCTGACTTTC. The rearrangement links TRBV4-2 to TRBJ2-6, with TRBD1 as a possible D gene (6 bases). The CDR3 is 18 amino acids. Looked up from germline, CDR1 is LGHNA and CDR2 is YNFKEQ. V lost 0 bases to trimming and J lost 2 bases, with 14 bases between them.

The chain uses TRBV14 and TRBJ2-7; unclear D gene. The CDR3 consists of 14 residues. V lost 1 base and J lost 2, with 9 bases in between. The germline V gene encodes CDR1 SGHDN and CDR2 FVKESK. The CDR3 spells CASSQVWAAYEQYF. For the CDR3, the DNA is TGTGCCAGCAGCCAAGTATGGGCAGCCTACGAGCAGTACTTC.

V usage is TRBV5-4 and J usage is TRBJ2-2; maybe TRBD1 (6 bases). Trimming took 5 bases from V and 4 from J, leaving 18 bases between them. The CDR3 is 16 amino acids. Germline loops: CDR1 SGHNT, CDR2 YYREEE (reference sequence). The CDR3: CASRGPGQLGTGELFF. The DNA for the CDR3 is TGTGCCAGCAGGGGACCTGGACAGCTCGGCACCGGGGAGCTGTTTTTT.

Concerning this clone: This sample includes further DNA sequences coding for the same CDR3. The rearrangement uses TRBV7-8 and TRBJ2-1; 9 bases fit TRBD2. Germline CDR1 reads SGHVS; CDR2 reads FQNEAQ. This CDR3 contains 16 residues. V was pared by 4 bases and J by 1 base, with 5 bases of the junction left unmatched. CDR3 sequence: CASSWNSGGSYNEQFF. CDR3 nucleotides: TGTGCCAGCAGCTGGAATAGCGGGGGTTCCTACAATGAGCAGTTCTTC. Looking up the rest from reference TRBV7-8 and TRBJ2-1 gives the full variable domain: GAGVSQSPRYKVAKRGQDVALRCDPISGHVSLFWYQQALGQGPEFLTYFQNEAQLDKSGLPSDRFFAERPEGSVSTLKIQRTQQEDSAVYLCASSWNSGGSYNEQFFGPGTRLTVL.

The chain links TRBV19 to TRBJ1-5, with 9 positions matching TRBD1. Germline loops: CDR1 LNHDA, CDR2 SQIVND (reference sequence). The CDR3 is 17 residues long. Trimming removed 3 bases from V and 2 bases from J; junction bases left unmatched: 8. The CDR3 spells CASSISPGQGGNQPQHF. CDR3 coding DNA: TGTGCCAGTAGTATTTCGCCGGGACAGGGAGGCAATCAGCCCCAGCATTTT.

V gene TRBV5-1 combines with J gene TRBJ1-4; D is uncertain. V dropped 0 bases and J dropped 8 bases, with 8 bases sitting between them. The CDR3 is 13 amino acids. Germline CDR1 and CDR2: SGHRS and YFSETQ. CDR3 sequence (DNA): TGCGCCAGCAGCTTGGCCGGGAGGGAAAAACTGTTTTTT. Translating gives CASSLAGREKLFF.

V is TRBV29-1 and J is TRBJ2-7, with D unresolved. This CDR3 contains 12 residues. Trimming shortened V by 6 bases and J by 4 bases, and 13 bases separated the two germline ends. The germline CDR1 and CDR2 sequences are SQVTM and ANQGSEA. CDR3 sequence (DNA): TGCAGCGTCCACAATTTATGGTACGAGCAGTACTTC. It codes for CSVHNLWYEQYF.

This chain connects TRBV19 to TRBJ2-1; 11 bases map to TRBD2. CDR3 size: 16 residues. Germline V gene lookup returns CDR1 LNHDA and CDR2 SQIVND (reference sequence). V dropped 3 bases and J dropped 8; count of bases not matched to a gene: 9. CDR3 nucleotide sequence: TGTGCCAGTAGTATTATAGCGGGAGGGTCTTTCGATGAGCAGTTCTTC. Its protein is CASSIIAGGSFDEQFF.